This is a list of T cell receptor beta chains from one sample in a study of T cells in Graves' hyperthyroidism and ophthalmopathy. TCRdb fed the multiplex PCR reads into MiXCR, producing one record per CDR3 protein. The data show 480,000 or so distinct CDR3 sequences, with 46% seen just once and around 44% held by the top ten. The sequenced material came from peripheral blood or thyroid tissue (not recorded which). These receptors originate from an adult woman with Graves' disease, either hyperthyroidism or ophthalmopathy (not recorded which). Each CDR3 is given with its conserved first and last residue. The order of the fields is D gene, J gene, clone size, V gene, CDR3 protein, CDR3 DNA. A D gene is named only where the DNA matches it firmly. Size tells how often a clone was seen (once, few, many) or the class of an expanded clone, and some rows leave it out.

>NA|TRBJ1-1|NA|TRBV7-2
CASSPPGVGNTEAFF
TGTGCCAGCAGCCCCCCAGGGGTGGGAAACACTGAAGCTTTCTTT
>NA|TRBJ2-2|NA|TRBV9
CASNAPGVGVTGELFF
TGTGCCAGCAACGCCCCGGGGGTAGGGGTCACCGGGGAGCTGTTTTTT
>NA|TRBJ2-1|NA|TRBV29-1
CSVGFSGNEQFF
TGCAGCGTTGGTTTTAGCGGCAATGAGCAGTTCTTC
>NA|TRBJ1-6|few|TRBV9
CASSTGQVANSPLHF
TGTGCCAGCAGCACCGGGCAGGTTGCTAATTCACCCCTCCACTTT
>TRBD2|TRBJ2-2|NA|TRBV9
CASSVGWRAGAAGELFF
TGTGCCAGCAGCGTAGGATGGAGGGCGGGAGCGGCCGGGGAGCTGTTTTTT
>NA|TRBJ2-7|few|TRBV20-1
CSASGSGYEQYF
TGCAGTGCTAGCGGGAGTGGTTACGAGCAGTACTTC
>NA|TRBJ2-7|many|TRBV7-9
CASSPALDIEQYF
TGTGCCAGCAGCCCGGCCTTAGACATCGAGCAGTACTTC
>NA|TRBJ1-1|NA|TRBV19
CASSPSQWENTEAFF
TGTGCCAGTAGTCCCAGCCAATGGGAGAACACTGAAGCTTTCTTT
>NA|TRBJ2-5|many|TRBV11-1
CASSLEIAGEEETQYF
TGTGCCAGCAGCTTAGAAATTGCAGGGGAGGAGGAGACCCAGTACTTC
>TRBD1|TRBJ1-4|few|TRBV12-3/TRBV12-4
CASSLDRANEKLFF
TGTGCCAGCAGCCTCGACAGGGCGAATGAAAAACTGTTTTTT
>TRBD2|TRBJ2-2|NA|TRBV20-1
CSAARAGVPGELFF
TGCAGTGCCGCACGAGCGGGAGTGCCCGGGGAGCTGTTTTTT
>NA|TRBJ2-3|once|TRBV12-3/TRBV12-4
CASSLLRSSTDTQYF
TGTGCCAGCAGTTTGTTACGATCTAGCACAGATACGCAGTATTTT
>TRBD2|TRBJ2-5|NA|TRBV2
CASSQEASGSGTQYF
TGTGCCAGCAGCCAAGAGGCTAGCGGGAGTGGGACCCAGTACTTC
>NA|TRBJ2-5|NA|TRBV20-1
CSARDPGGTGKTQYF
TGCAGTGCTAGAGATCCCGGCGGGACGGGGAAGACCCAGTACTTC
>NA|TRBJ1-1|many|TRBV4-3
CASSQDRRGYTEAFF
TGCGCCAGCAGCCAAGATCGCAGAGGGTACACTGAAGCTTTCTTT
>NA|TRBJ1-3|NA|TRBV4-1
CASSQEIWGSGNTIYF
TGCGCCAGCAGCCAAGAAATATGGGGATCTGGAAACACCATATATTTT
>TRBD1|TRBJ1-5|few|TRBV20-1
CSAGGGGQPQHF
TGCAGTGCCGGAGGGGGCGGTCAGCCCCAGCATTTT
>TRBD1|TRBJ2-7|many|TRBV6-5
CASRDSTYEQYF
TGTGCCAGCCGGGACAGCACCTACGAGCAGTACTTC
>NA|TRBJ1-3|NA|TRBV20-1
CSARGYSGNTIYF
TGCAGTGCTAGAGGCTACTCTGGAAACACCATATATTTT
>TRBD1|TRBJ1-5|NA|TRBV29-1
CSSTGEGKPQHF
TGCAGCTCAACAGGGGAAGGGAAGCCCCAGCATTTT
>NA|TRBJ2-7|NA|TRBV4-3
CASSPGDTRYEQYF
TGCGCCAGCAGCCCAGGGGATACTAGATACGAGCAGTACTTC
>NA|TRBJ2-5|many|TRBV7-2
CASSFMTQETQYF
TGTGCCAGCAGCTTTATGACCCAAGAGACCCAGTACTTC
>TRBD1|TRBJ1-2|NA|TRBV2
CASSENRGVPLGYTF
TGTGCCAGCAGTGAGAACAGGGGGGTCCCCCTTGGCTACACCTTC
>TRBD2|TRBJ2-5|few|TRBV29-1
CSVAGTRDLETQYF
TGCAGCGTTGCAGGGACTAGGGATTTGGAGACCCAGTACTTC
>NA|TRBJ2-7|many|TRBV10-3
CAIPRGRGLYEQYF
TGTGCCATCCCAAGAGGGAGGGGGCTATACGAGCAGTACTTC
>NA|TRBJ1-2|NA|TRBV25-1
CASSEWARGYGYTF
TGTGCCAGCAGTGAATGGGCTAGGGGCTATGGCTACACCTTC
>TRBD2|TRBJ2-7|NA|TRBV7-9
CASRPHTPGRDYEQYF
TGTGCCAGCAGACCCCATACCCCAGGGAGGGACTACGAGCAGTACTTC
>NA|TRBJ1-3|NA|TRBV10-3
CAISGGESGNTIYF
TGTGCCATCAGTGGGGGCGAGTCTGGAAACACCATATATTTT
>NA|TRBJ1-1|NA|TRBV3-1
CASSQVQGRVRAFF
TGTGCCAGCAGCCAAGTACAGGGTCGGGTTAGAGCTTTCTTT
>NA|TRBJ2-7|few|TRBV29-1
CSVGQRAYEQYF
TGCAGCGTTGGGCAGCGGGCTTACGAGCAGTACTTC
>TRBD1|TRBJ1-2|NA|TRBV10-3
CAISEDRGRHGYTF
TGTGCCATCAGTGAGGACAGGGGGCGACATGGCTACACCTTC
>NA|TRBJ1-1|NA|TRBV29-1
CSVVRVGPPPDEAFF
TGCAGCGTTGTCAGGGTCGGCCCACCCCCCGATGAAGCTTTCTTT
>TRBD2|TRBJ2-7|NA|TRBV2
CASERESTYEQYF
TGTGCCAGCGAGCGGGAGAGCACCTACGAGCAGTACTTC
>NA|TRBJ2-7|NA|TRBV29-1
CSVEDTQTYEQYF
TGCAGCGTTGAGGACACCCAAACCTACGAGCAGTACTTC
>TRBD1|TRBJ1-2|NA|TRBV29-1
CSVEAQGEDGYTF
TGCAGCGTTGAGGCACAGGGGGAGGATGGCTACACCTTC
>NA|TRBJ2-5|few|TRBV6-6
CASSARGSGTQYF
TGTGCCAGCAGTGCACGGGGGTCGGGGACCCAGTACTTC
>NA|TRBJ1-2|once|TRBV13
CASSLQGSTYGYTF
TGTGCCAGCAGCTTACAAGGGAGCACCTATGGCTACACCTTC
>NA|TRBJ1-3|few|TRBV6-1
CASSRTHLSSGNTIYF
TGTGCCAGCAGTCGGACGCACCTTTCATCTGGAAACACCATATATTTT
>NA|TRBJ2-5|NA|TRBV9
CASSKGGETQYF
TGTGCCAGCAGCAAGGGGGGGGAGACCCAGTACTTC
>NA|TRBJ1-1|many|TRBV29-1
CSVERQSYTEAFF
TGCAGCGTTGAAAGACAGTCCTACACTGAAGCTTTCTTT
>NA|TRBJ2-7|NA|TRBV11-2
CASSTQVNYEQYF
TGTGCCAGCAGTACACAGGTCAACTACGAGCAGTACTTC
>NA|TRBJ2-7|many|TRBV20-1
CSASQSGGGSEQYF
TGCAGTGCTAGTCAGTCGGGAGGGGGCTCGGAGCAGTACTTC
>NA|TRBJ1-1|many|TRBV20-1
CSASDPPRQINTEAFF
TGCAGTGCTAGCGACCCTCCCCGACAGATAAACACTGAAGCTTTCTTT
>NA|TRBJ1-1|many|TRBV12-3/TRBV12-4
CASSLVLNTEAFF
TGTGCCAGCAGTTTGGTACTGAACACTGAAGCTTTCTTT
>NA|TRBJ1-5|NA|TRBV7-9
CASSPGQINQPQHF
TGTGCCAGCAGTCCCGGACAGATCAATCAGCCCCAGCATTTT
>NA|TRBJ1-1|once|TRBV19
CASSRQTGRRFTEAFF
TGTGCCAGTAGCCGCCAGACAGGAAGGAGATTCACTGAAGCTTTCTTT
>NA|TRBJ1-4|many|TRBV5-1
CASAPGGPNEKLFF
TGCGCCAGCGCCCCGGGGGGGCCGAATGAAAAACTGTTTTTT
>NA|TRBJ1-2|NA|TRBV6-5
CASSYSIDRDGYTF
TGTGCCAGCAGTTACTCGATTGACCGGGATGGCTACACCTTC
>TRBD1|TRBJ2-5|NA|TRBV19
CASSETGHQETQYF
TGTGCCAGCAGCGAGACAGGGCACCAAGAGACCCAGTACTTC
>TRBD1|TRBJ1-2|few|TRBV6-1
CASRDASGTGVNYGYTF
TGTGCCAGCAGAGACGCGTCCGGGACAGGAGTAAACTATGGCTACACCTTC
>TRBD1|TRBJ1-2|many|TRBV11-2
CASSQGTGDINGYTF
TGTGCCAGCAGCCAGGGGACAGGGGACATCAATGGCTACACCTTC
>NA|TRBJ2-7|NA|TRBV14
CASSHPPRSYEQYF
TGTGCCAGCAGCCATCCCCCACGATCCTACGAGCAGTACTTC
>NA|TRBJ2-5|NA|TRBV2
CASRALEETQYF
TGTGCCAGCAGGGCCCTCGAAGAGACCCAGTACTTC
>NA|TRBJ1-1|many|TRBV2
CASSARGLTEAFF
TGTGCCAGCAGTGCGCGGGGACTGACTGAAGCTTTCTTT
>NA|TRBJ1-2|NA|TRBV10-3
CAISVRALDYGYTF
TGTGCCATCAGTGTACGGGCCCTCGACTATGGCTACACCTTC